This TCR beta chain was recorded in a study of cytomegalovirus exposure and HLA in healthy donors. Primers for the PCR totalled 60 Vbeta and 13 Jbeta. TCRdb's copy holds only in-frame clones and misses some; the assay was immunoSEQ multiplex PCR. There are about 160,000 clones in the sample; approximately 84% occur only once, and approximately 2% lies in the top ten. This CDR3 spans 17 amino acids. The V and J ends lost 3 bases and 2 bases respectively, with 18 bases between them. Germline V gene sequence: CDR1 KGHSH, CDR2 LQKENI. The chain uses TRBV18 and TRBJ2-3; the D gene is possibly TRBD1 (6 bases). Sequencing was done on a sample of PBMCs. The receptor's source is a man between 18 and 29 years old in good health and CMV-seropositive. The CDR3: CASSPKRHRVITDTQYF. CDR3 in DNA: TGTGCCAGCTCACCCAAAAGGCACAGGGTTATCACAGATACGCAGTATTTT.